In its sample, the clone carrying this T cell receptor (beta chain) was seen many times. The antigen is unknown. This specimen comes from a study of T cell repertoires in cytomegalovirus infection. Study overall: It can be stated that public TCR beta signatures indicated CMV infection as well as a matching HLA type.

General study findings and limits: Ex vivo, HLA-C-restricted CMV-specific TCR beta clonotypes prevailed over the rest of the response. There were carriers of CMV plus the relevant HLA, and cumulative public TCR beta family frequency identified them.

TCRdb re-called the reads with MiXCR, one entry per CDR3 protein. The repertoire consists of about 400,000 distinct CDR3 sequences, with 18% occurring once and the leading ten covering approximately 8%. The sample taken for sequencing was PBMCs. The clonotype originates from a human donor in good health (CMV status not recorded). Some clones in this sample may be carry-over from other donors' samples.

The CDR3 bases are TGTGCCAGCAGCTTTAAGTCAGGGCCGGCAGATACGCAGTATTTT. Its protein is CASSFKSGPADTQYF. The V call is TRBV7-2, the J call TRBJ2-3, with D perhaps matching TRBD1 (5 bases). Germline loops: CDR1 SGHTA, CDR2 FQGNSA. The V gene lost 3 bases and the J gene lost 4 bases, with 14 bases spanning the gap. The CDR3 is 15 amino acids.